Each of the 4 T cell receptor beta chains below was sequenced from the same sample in a study. From the RT-PCR reads, TCRdb called clonotypes with MiXCR, one entry per CDR3 protein. The data contain 650,000 to 800,000 distinct CDR3 sequences, more than 13% of them seen just once; the ten biggest clones take up 3.6%. Sample: memory CD4+ T cells from blood. Receptor source: a female donor in good health, serving as a healthy control.

This clonotype has just a few counts. J is TRBJ2-7 and V is TRBV12-3 or TRBV12-4, with D tentatively TRBD2 (6 bases). This CDR3 contains 15 residues. The V end lost 5 bases, the J end lost 5 bases, and 19 bases lay between the germline ends. The CDR3 bases are TGTGCCAGCAGTAGGGAGGCCCAGGGTGTCCACGAGCAGTACTTC. Its translation: CASSREAQGVHEQYF.

This clonotype was picked up a small number of times. V is TRBV11-2 and J is TRBJ2-3, with D perhaps TRBD2 (5 bases). Germline lookup yields CDR1 SGHAT and CDR2 FQNNGV. The V gene lost 6 bases and the J gene lost 6 bases, with 10 bases spanning the gap. This CDR3 has 12 residues. The CDR3 coding sequence is TGTGCCAGCAGGAGTAGAGGGGATACGCAGTATTTT. This encodes CASRSRGDTQYF.

This clonotype was detected only a few times. This sequence joins TRBV20-1 and TRBJ1-5; a possible D gene is TRBD1 (5 bases). Deletions cut 0 bases from V and 6 bases from J, with 6 bases between. This CDR3 spans 12 amino acids. The germline CDR1 and CDR2 sequences are DFQATT and SNEGSKA (reference sequence). As DNA, the CDR3 is TGCAGTGCTAGAGAGGGGGTTCAGCCCCAGCATTTT. Translating gives CSAREGVQPQHF.

This clonotype was found a few times. The rearrangement joins TRBV4-1 to TRBJ1-3; the D is unclear. The CDR3 is made up of 14 amino acids. The V gene's germline CDR1 is MGHRA and CDR2 YSYEKL. With 5 bases removed from V and 0 bases from J, the gap between germline ends came to 8 bases. CDR3 in DNA: TGCGCCAGCAGCGATCAGAGCTCTGGAAACACCATATATTTT. This gives the protein CASSDQSSGNTIYF.